The 20 T cell receptor beta chains below all came from one sample that was sequenced in a study of blood T cells in healthy people across ages. Next came a second PCR, run for about 6 to 11 cycles, which used a sample-barcoded 5' primer along with a J-beta primer mix. Each CDR3 protein gets one entry after TCRdb re-called the 5' RACE reads with MiXCR. The profile shows some 700,000 distinct CDR3 sequences, more than 40% of them singletons. The sample consisted of blood. The origin of the receptors is a woman in her sixties in good health.

This chain joins TRBV12-3 or TRBV12-4 and TRBJ2-3; 7 bases match TRBD1. The CDR3 has 20 amino acids. V lost 8 bases and J lost 2; bases outside the gene matches: 25. In DNA, the CDR3 is TGTGCCAGCGCCTCAGTGGGGGACAGCGACGCTCAAACCACCACAGATACGCAGTATTTT. This gives the protein CASASVGDSDAQTTTDTQYF.

This clonotype was seen only a few times. The chain combines TRBV20-1 with TRBJ2-6; D is unclear. Trimming removed 5 bases at V and 6 bases at J, with 14 bases between. The CDR3 is 14 residues long. CDR1 DFQATT and CDR2 SNEGSKA come from the germline V gene (reference sequence). Written as DNA, the CDR3 is TGCAGTGCTCAAGACGGGCTCAAGGCCAACGTCCTGACTTTC. Translated, it gives CSAQDGLKANVLTF.

The chain combines TRBV9 with TRBJ2-1, with 12 bases matching TRBD2. The germline V gene has CDR1 SGDLS and CDR2 YYNGEE. Trimming took 3 bases from V and 11 from J; bases not matched to a gene: 12. This CDR3 contains 16 residues. CDR3 sequence reads: CASSGTTSGRMNKQFF. For the CDR3, the DNA is TGTGCCAGCAGCGGAACAACTAGCGGGAGGATGAATAAGCAGTTCTTC. Full variable domain (remainder filled in from reference TRBV9 and TRBJ2-1): DSGVTQTPKHLITATGQRVTLRCSPRSGDLSVYWYQQSLDQGLQFLIQYYNGEERAKGNILERFSAQQFPDLHSELNLSSLELGDSALYFCASSGTTSGRMNKQFFGPGTRLTVL.

The V and J genes are TRBV20-1 and TRBJ1-1; D not certain. This CDR3 has 11 residues. Germline V gene lookup returns CDR1 DFQATT and CDR2 SNEGSKA (reference sequence). V was shortened by 3 bases and J by 3 bases, with 5 bases between the two germline ends. CDR3 DNA sequence: TGCAGTGCTAGGCCGGACACTGAAGCTTTCTTT. It is translated as CSARPDTEAFF.

As regards this clonotype: A much larger clone lies a single base off, so this may be a read error. The V call is TRBV11-2, the J call TRBJ2-7, with D hard to call. The CDR3 is made up of 12 amino acids. Germline CDR1 SGHAT, CDR2 FQNNGV. CDR3 in DNA: TGTGCCAGCAGAAAAAACGCGTACGAGGAGTACTTC. Its translation is CASRKNAYEEYF. Combining the CDR3 with reference TRBV11-2 and TRBJ2-7 gives the whole variable domain EAGVAQSPRYKIIEKRQSVAFWCNPISGHATLYWYQQILGQGPKLLIQFQNNGVVDDSQLPKDRFSAERLKGVDSTLKIQPAKLEDSAVYLCASRKNAYEEYFGPGTRLTVT.

A few counts support this clonotype. The chain combines TRBV11-2 with TRBJ2-1; weak D call: TRBD2 (5 bases). The CDR3 is 13 amino acids. Germline CDR1 reads SGHAT; CDR2 reads FQNNGV. V was pared by 5 bases and J by 9 bases, with 14 bases between. CDR3 in DNA: TGTGCCAGCAGCATTGGGCGAGGGATTGAGCAGTTCTTC. It is translated as CASSIGRGIEQFF. Based on the CDR3 plus reference TRBV11-2 and TRBJ2-1, the full variable domain is EAGVAQSPRYKIIEKRQSVAFWCNPISGHATLYWYQQILGQGPKLLIQFQNNGVVDDSQLPKDRFSAERLKGVDSTLKIQPAKLEDSAVYLCASSIGRGIEQFFGPGTRLTVL.

This clonotype appeared a few times. This chain uses TRBV4-3 with TRBJ1-2, with no clear D. The CDR3 runs 15 residues. V shed 1 base and J shed 0 bases, with 9 bases lying between them. CDR1 and CDR2 (germline): LGHNA, YSLEER. Written as DNA, the CDR3 is TGCGCCAGCAGCCAAGGCAGGAGTACTAACTATGGCTACACCTTC. Translation gives CASSQGRSTNYGYTF.

This chain joins TRBV7-2 and TRBJ2-1; TRBD2 matches at 13 bases. The germline V gene has CDR1 SGHTA and CDR2 FQGNSA. The CDR3 spans 17 residues. The J segment lost 8 bases and the V segment lost 5 bases, leaving 12 bases of the junction unmatched. For the CDR3, the DNA is TGTGCCAGCAGCCGGACTAGCGGGAGTATTGCCTCCCATGAGCAGTTCTTC. It is translated as CASSRTSGSIASHEQFF.

The J gene is TRBJ2-1, the V gene TRBV20-1; 7 bases align to TRBD2. The J call could be wrong; TRBJ2-7 is a better fit for the DNA end. The length of the CDR3 is 12 residues. Germline CDR1 and CDR2: DFQATT and SNEGSKA (reference sequence). The CDR3 DNA reads TGCAGTGGTCGCCGGGACTACAATGAGCAGTACTTC. It yields the protein CSGRRDYNEQYF.

The V and J genes are TRBV9 and TRBJ2-2; 8 positions match TRBD2. Trimming took 4 bases from V and 6 from J; bases not matched to a gene: 11. The CDR3 consists of 16 residues. Germline assignment: CDR1 SGDLS and CDR2 YYNGEE. The CDR3 DNA is TGTGCCAGCAGCAAAACCGGGACTAGAGAGTCCGGGGAGCTGTTTTTT. It yields the protein CASSKTGTRESGELFF.

For this clonotype: A much larger clone differs from this one at a single base, so this may be a read error. The J gene is TRBJ2-7, the V gene TRBV6-1, with 11 bases identical to TRBD1. The CDR3 spans 16 residues. CDR1 MNHNS and CDR2 SASEGT come from the germline V gene. The CDR3 loop is CASSDSGTGGTYGQYF. Written as DNA, the CDR3 is TGTGCCAGCAGTGATTCCGGGACAGGGGGGACCTACGGGCAGTACTTC.

The DNA of the CDR3 is TGTGCCACCCGCGGACAGGGGGGTACGAATGAGCAGTACTTC. Translation: CATRGQGGTNEQYF. This chain connects TRBV15 to TRBJ2-7, with 10 bases matching TRBD1. Germline assignment: CDR1 LNHNV and CDR2 YYDKDF (reference sequence). This CDR3 has 14 amino acids. With 8 bases clipped from V and 7 bases from J, the junction kept 11 bases outside the gene matches.

A single count supports this clonotype. At one boundary the junction diverges from the germline segment, which might be a read error. This chain links TRBV18 with TRBJ2-1; D not certain. CDR1 KGHSH and CDR2 LQKENI come from the germline V gene. This CDR3 is built from 13 residues. This CDR3 reads CASSPLPYNEQFF. The CDR3 nucleotides are TGTGCCAGCTCCCCACTCCCCTACAATGAGCAGTTCTTC. Based on the CDR3 plus reference TRBV18 and TRBJ2-1, the full variable domain is NAGVMQNPRHLVRRRGQEARLRCSPMKGHSHVYWYRQLPEEGLKFMVYLQKENIIDESGMPKERFSAEFPKEGPSILRIQQVVRGDSAAYFCASSPLPYNEQFFGPGTRLTVL.

The CDR3 DNA follows: TGTGCCTGGAGCCTAGGCGGGGTAGAGACCCAGTACTTC. Encoded protein: CAWSLGGVETQYF. The chain employs TRBV30 and TRBJ2-7; perhaps TRBD2 as D (6 bases). The J call is doubtful: the DNA matches TRBJ2-5 better. This CDR3 is 13 amino acids long. The V gene's germline CDR1 is GTSNPN and CDR2 SVGIG (reference sequence).

This clonotype was detected a few times. This chain uses TRBV6-5 with TRBJ2-7; maybe TRBD1 (5 bases). CDR1 is MNHEY and CDR2 is SVGAGI in the germline V gene. The V gene lost 8 bases and the J gene lost 0 bases, with 14 bases spanning the gap. This CDR3 is built from 14 residues. CDR3 protein: CASRPGGASYEQYF. DNA of the CDR3: TGTGCCAGCCGCCCGGGTGGGGCCTCCTACGAGCAGTACTTC.

This chain uses TRBV5-6 with TRBJ2-7; TRBD2 might be the D (6 bases). The J call may be in error: the DNA end matches TRBJ2-5 better. There are 16 residues in the CDR3. Germline lookup yields CDR1 SGHDT and CDR2 YYEEEE. The CDR3 protein is CASSFSGERRVETQYF. The DNA of the CDR3 is TGTGCCAGCAGCTTTTCGGGAGAGAGGAGGGTGGAGACCCAGTACTTC.

This clonotype was detected only a few times. The CDR3 sequence: CASSALTSGAYNEQYF. The DNA of the CDR3 is TGTGCCAGCAGTGCCCTGACTAGCGGGGCCTACAATGAGCAGTACTTC. V gene TRBV25-1 combines with J gene TRBJ2-7, with 11 bases matching TRBD2. Trimming took 4 bases from V and 7 from J; bases not matched to a gene: 12. CDR3 length: 16 residues. In germline, CDR1 is MGHDK, CDR2 SYGVNS.

As to this clonotype: A much larger clonotype is one base distant, so this may be a read error. CDR3: CSVGAGYNERFF. In DNA, the CDR3 is TGCAGCGTTGGGGCAGGGTACAATGAGCGGTTCTTC. The rearrangement links TRBV29-1 to TRBJ2-1; D is perhaps TRBD1 (5 bases). This CDR3 is built from 12 residues. Germline V gene data show CDR1 as SQVTM and CDR2 as ANQGSEA.

This clonotype has just one count. This chain uses TRBV4-3 with TRBJ2-2, with 12 bases lining up with TRBD2. This CDR3 region has 16 residues. CDR1 is LGHNA, CDR2 YSLEER, per germline. The ends lost 4 bases at V and 8 bases at J; junction bases unmatched: 8. The CDR3 loop is CASSRLAGGVVGELFF. CDR3 DNA sequence: TGCGCCAGCAGCCGCCTAGCGGGGGGGGTAGTGGGGGAGCTGTTTTTT.

The rearrangement links TRBV4-3 to TRBJ2-3; D perhaps matches TRBD1 (6 bases). V was shortened by 7 bases and J by 0 bases, with 8 bases between the two germline ends. There are 13 residues in the CDR3. Germline CDR1 LGHNA, CDR2 YSLEER. CDR3 residues: CASNQGSTDTQYF. CDR3 bases: TGCGCCAGCAACCAGGGGAGCACAGATACGCAGTATTTT.